The sequence of this T cell receptor beta chain was determined in a study of naive and memory T cell subsets. This clonotype showed up just a few times. Antigen: not known. J was trimmed by 3 bases and V by 3 bases; bases with no gene match: 7. Germline CDR1 reads MDHEN; CDR2 reads SYDVKM. The CDR3 length is 15 residues. Four subsets defined by CD45RA and CD27 were sorted after CD3, CD4, CD8 and live/dead staining. Whole-study results and caveats: Possibly reflecting memory cells re-expressing CD45RA, a few larger clonotypes occurred in naive repertoires, especially CD8. Clonotypes here are unpaired alpha or beta chain sequences. Over 95% of naive TCR sequences appeared only once, unlike memory subsets.

The beta constant-region primer was an equimolar mix of two oligonucleotides covering TRBC1 and TRBC2. Ligated cDNA was amplified by four rounds of PCR with nested alpha and beta constant-region primers and SP2. Ligation attached a single-stranded oligonucleotide with a 12-nucleotide UMI and the SP2 primer to the cDNA 3' end. TCRdb processed the UMI-ligation and nested PCR reads anew with MiXCR; each CDR3 protein has one entry. The sample lists fewer than 150,000 distinct CDR3 sequences; about 20% were seen once. The receptor was derived from a human donor in good health. Sample: naive CD8+ T cells from blood. The chain has TRBV28 and TRBJ2-7, with 8 bases fitting TRBD1. The CDR3 region has the DNA TGTGCCAGCAGTTTGGGGACAGGCCTCCTCTACGAGCAGTACTTC. Residues: CASSLGTGLLYEQYF. The full variable domain, rest sourced from reference TRBV28 and TRBJ2-7, is DVKVTQSSRYLVKRTGEKVFLECVQDMDHENMFWYRQDPGLGLRLIYFSYDVKMKEKGDIPEGYSVSREKKERFSLILESASTNQTSMYLCASSLGTGLLYEQYFGPGTRLTVT.